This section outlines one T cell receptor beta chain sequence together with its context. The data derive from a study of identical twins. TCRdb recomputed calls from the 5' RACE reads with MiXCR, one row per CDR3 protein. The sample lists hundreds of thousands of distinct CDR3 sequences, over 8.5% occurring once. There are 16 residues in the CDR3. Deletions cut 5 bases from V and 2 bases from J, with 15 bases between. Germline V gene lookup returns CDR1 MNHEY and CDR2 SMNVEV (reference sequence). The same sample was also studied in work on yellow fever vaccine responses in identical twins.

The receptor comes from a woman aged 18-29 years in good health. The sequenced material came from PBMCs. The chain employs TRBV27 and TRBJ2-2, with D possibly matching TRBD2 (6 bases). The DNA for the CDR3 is TGTGCCAGCAGTATCGGGGGACTCCTAAACACCGGGGAGCTGTTTTTT. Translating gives CASSIGGLLNTGELFF.